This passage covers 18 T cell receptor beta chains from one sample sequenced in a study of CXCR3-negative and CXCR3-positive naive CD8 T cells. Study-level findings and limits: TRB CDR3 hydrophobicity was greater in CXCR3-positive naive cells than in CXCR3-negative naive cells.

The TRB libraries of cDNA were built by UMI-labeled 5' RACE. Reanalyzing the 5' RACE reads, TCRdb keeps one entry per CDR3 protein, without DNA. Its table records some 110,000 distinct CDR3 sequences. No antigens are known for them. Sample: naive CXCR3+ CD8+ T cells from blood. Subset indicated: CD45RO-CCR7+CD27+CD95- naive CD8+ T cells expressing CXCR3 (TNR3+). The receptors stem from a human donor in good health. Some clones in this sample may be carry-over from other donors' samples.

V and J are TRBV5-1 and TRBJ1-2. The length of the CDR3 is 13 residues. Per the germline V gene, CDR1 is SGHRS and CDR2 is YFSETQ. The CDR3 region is CASSPGTGSRYTF. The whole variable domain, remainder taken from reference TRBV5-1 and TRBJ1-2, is KAGVTQTPRYLIKTRGQQVTLSCSPISGHRSVSWYQQTPGQGLQFLFEYFSETQRNKGNFPGRFSGRQFSNSRSEMNVSTLELGDSALYLCASSPGTGSRYTFGSGTRLTVV.

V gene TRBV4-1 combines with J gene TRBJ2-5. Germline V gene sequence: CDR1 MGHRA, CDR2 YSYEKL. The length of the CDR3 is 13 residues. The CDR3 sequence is CASSQDDWETQYF.

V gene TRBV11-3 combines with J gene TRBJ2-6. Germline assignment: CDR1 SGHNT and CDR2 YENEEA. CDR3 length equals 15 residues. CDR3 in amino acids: CASSYRDSGANVLTF. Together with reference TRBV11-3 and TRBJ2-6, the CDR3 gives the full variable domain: EAGVVQSPRYKIIEKKQPVAFWCNPISGHNTLYWYLQNLGQGPELLIRYENEEAVDDSQLPKDRFSAERLKGVDSTLKIQPAELGDSAVYLCASSYRDSGANVLTFGAGSRLTVL.

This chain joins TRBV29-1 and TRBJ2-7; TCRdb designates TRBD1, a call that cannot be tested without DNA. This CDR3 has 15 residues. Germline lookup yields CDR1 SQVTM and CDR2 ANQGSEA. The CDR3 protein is CSVAGQESGDYEQYF.

The chain's CDR3 is CASSFRTSGYEQYF. The V and J genes are TRBV11-2 and TRBJ2-7; with no DNA, the TCRdb D assignment of TRBD2 cannot be verified. The CDR3 contains 14 residues. Germline assignment: CDR1 SGHAT and CDR2 FQNNGV.

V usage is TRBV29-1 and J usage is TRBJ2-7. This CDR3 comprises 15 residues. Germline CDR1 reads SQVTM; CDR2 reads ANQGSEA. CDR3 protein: CSVEDPLGQSYEQYF.

The CDR3 reads CASSLDGNQETQYF. This chain links TRBV7-3 with TRBJ2-5. CDR1 and CDR2 (germline): SGHTA, FQGTGA. The CDR3 covers 14 residues.

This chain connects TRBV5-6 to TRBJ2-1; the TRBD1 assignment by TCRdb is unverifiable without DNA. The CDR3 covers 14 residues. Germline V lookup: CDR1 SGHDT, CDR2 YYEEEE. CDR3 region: CASSFSTGGNEQFF.

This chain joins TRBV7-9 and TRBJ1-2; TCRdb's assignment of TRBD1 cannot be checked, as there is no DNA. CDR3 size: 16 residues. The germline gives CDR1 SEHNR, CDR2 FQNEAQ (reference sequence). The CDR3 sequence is CASRQPLGEESYGYTF.

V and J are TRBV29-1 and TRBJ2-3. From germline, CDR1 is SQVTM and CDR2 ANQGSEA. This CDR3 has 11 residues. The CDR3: CSTGRSDQQYF.

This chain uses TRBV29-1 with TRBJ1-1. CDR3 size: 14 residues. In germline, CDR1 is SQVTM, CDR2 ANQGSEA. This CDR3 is CSVEDLELNTEAFF.

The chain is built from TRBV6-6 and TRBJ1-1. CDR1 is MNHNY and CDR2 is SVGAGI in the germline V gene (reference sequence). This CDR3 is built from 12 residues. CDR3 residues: CASSPQGLQAFF.

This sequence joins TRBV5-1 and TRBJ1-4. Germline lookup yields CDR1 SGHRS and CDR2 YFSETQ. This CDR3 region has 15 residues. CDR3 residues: CASSLEGTDLEKLFF.

The CDR3 reads CASSSSPTTGEYYEQYF. V gene TRBV6-2 or TRBV6-3 combines with J gene TRBJ2-7; as DNA is missing, the TRBD1 call by TCRdb cannot be tested. Germline-derived CDR1 and CDR2 are MNHEY and SVGEGT. The length of the CDR3 is 17 residues.

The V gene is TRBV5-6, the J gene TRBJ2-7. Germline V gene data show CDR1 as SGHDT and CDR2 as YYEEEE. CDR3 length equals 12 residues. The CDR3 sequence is CASSLFTHEQYF.

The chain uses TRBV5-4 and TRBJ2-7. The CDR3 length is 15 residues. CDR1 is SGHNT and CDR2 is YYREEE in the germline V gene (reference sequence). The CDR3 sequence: CASSLGPGATYEQYF.

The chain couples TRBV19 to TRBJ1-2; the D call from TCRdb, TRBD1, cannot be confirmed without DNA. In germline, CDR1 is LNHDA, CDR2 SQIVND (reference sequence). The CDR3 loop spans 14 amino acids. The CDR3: CASSPTPAPGGYTF.

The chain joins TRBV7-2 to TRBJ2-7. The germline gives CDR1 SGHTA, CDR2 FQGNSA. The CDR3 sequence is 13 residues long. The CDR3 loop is CASSLVLENEQYF.